These 12 T cell receptor beta chains originate from one sample sequenced in a study of blood T cell repertoires in COVID-19. Here immunoSEQ multiplex PCR was the method, and the copy in TCRdb shows in-frame clones only, minus some. The sample includes about 260,000 clones, approximately 90% of them seen just once. The sequencing sample was made of peripheral blood. The source is a man aged 55 to 70 who had recovered from COVID-19.

The rearrangement links TRBV5-4 to TRBJ1-3; D perhaps matches TRBD1 (6 bases). V lost 5 bases and J lost 2, with 14 bases in between. This CDR3 is 15 amino acids long. Germline loops: CDR1 SGHNT, CDR2 YYREEE (reference sequence). The CDR3 sequence: CASSAGQLTGNTIYF. The CDR3 coding sequence is TGTGCCAGCAGTGCCGGACAGCTGACTGGAAACACCATATATTTT.

This chain connects TRBV11-3 to TRBJ2-5; D ambiguous. Germline CDR1 and CDR2: SGHNT and YENEEA. The V and J ends lost 1 base and 2 bases respectively, with 11 bases between them. There are 15 residues in the CDR3. CDR3 region: CASSLGRLPQETQYF. In DNA form, the CDR3 reads TGTGCCAGCAGCTTAGGGCGGTTGCCGCAAGAGACCCAGTACTTC.

The chain joins TRBV7-2 to TRBJ1-6; 8 positions agree with TRBD1. There are 16 residues in the CDR3. Germline CDR1 is SGHTA and CDR2 is FQGNSA. V was clipped by 5 bases and J by 4 bases; unmatched bases: 7. DNA of the CDR3: TGTGCCAGCAGCGCGGGACAGGTGGCTTATAATTCACCCCTCCACTTT. This gives the protein CASSAGQVAYNSPLHF.

J is TRBJ1-6 and V is TRBV30; unclear D gene. CDR1 GTSNPN and CDR2 SVGIG come from the germline V gene (reference sequence). This CDR3 is built from 14 residues. V lost 1 base to trimming and J lost 10 bases, with 14 bases between them. In nucleotides, the CDR3 is TGTGCCTGGAGTGCCCACCAGACCAGGTCACCCCTCCACTTT. This codes for CAWSAHQTRSPLHF.

In DNA, the CDR3 is TGTGCCAGCAGACCCTCGGGGGGGCTGGTTGAAGCTTTCTTT. Protein sequence: CASRPSGGLVEAFF. The rearrangement links TRBV7-2 to TRBJ1-1; possibly TRBD1 for D (6 bases). Trimming cost V 6 bases and J 7 bases, with 18 bases left between them. The CDR3 runs 14 residues. Germline CDR1 and CDR2: SGHTA and FQGNSA.

The chain joins TRBV3-1 (or the pseudogene TRBV3-2) to TRBJ2-6; 9 nucleotides match TRBD1. The V gene end was trimmed by 5 bases and the J gene end by 0 bases; junction bases not matched to a gene: 5. This CDR3 region has 17 residues. From germline, CDR1 is LGHDT and CDR2 YNNKEL (reference sequence). CDR3 in amino acids: CASSSRQGGSGANVLTF. DNA for the CDR3: TGTGCCAGCAGCTCCCGACAGGGGGGCTCTGGGGCCAACGTCCTGACTTTC.

This clone showed up just a few times. The chain employs TRBV6-5 and TRBJ1-2; D is perhaps TRBD1 (6 bases). This CDR3 has 13 amino acids. Germline V CDR1 and CDR2: MNHEY, SVGAGI. Trimming stripped 2 bases from V and 2 bases from J, with 6 bases between. The CDR3 here is CASSYGTNYGYTF. The CDR3 coding sequence is TGTGCCAGCAGTTACGGGACAAACTATGGCTACACCTTC.

This chain uses TRBV6-5 with TRBJ1-4, with D tentatively TRBD1 (5 bases). Trimming pared 0 bases from V and 17 bases from J, leaving 22 bases between. The CDR3 spans 15 residues. Germline V gene data show CDR1 as MNHEY and CDR2 as SVGAGI. The CDR3 DNA reads as TGTGCCAGCAGTTACTCGACTTTTTTGGATACAGGTCTATTTTTT. It is translated as CASSYSTFLDTGLFF.

This chain links TRBV7-9 with TRBJ1-2, with 8 bases fitting TRBD1. This CDR3 contains 15 residues. CDR1 SEHNR and CDR2 FQNEAQ come from the germline V gene (reference sequence). V lost 5 bases, J lost 2 bases, and 7 bases stayed unmatched. In nucleotides, the CDR3 is TGTGCCAGCAGCACGAGCCGGGACAGGAACTATGGCTACACCTTC. As protein: CASSTSRDRNYGYTF. Together with reference TRBV7-9 and TRBJ1-2, the CDR3 gives the full variable domain: DTGVSQNPRHKITKRGQNVTFRCDPISEHNRLYWYRQTLGQGPEFLTYFQNEAQLEKSRLLSDRFSAERPKGSFSTLEIQRTEQGDSAMYLCASSTSRDRNYGYTFGSGTRLTVV.

CDR3: CASSLYQGGFQPQHF. CDR3 DNA sequence: TGTGCCAGCAGCTTGTATCAAGGCGGGTTTCAGCCCCAGCATTTT. This chain connects TRBV5-5 to TRBJ1-5, with no clear D. Per germline, CDR1 SGHKS and CDR2 YYEKEE (reference sequence). The CDR3 extends over 15 amino acids. V lost 1 base and J lost 6, with 14 bases in between.

The chain recombines TRBV7-3 with TRBJ2-1; D is uncertain. This CDR3 contains 15 residues. Germline CDR1 is SGHTA and CDR2 is FQGTGA. V was cut by 5 bases and J by 0 bases, with 11 bases left in between. The CDR3 reads CASSPTPHSYNEQFF. The CDR3 DNA reads TGTGCCAGCAGCCCGACACCACACTCCTACAATGAGCAGTTCTTC. Variable domain in full (rest from reference TRBV7-3 and TRBJ2-1): GAGVSQTPSNKVTEKGKYVELRCDPISGHTALYWYRQSLGQGPEFLIYFQGTGAADDSGLPNDRFFAVRPEGSVSTLKIQRTERGDSAVYLCASSPTPHSYNEQFFGPGTRLTVL.

This clone came up a few times. Different DNA sequences within this sample yield the same CDR3. The V call is TRBV6-4, the J call TRBJ2-3, with 10 bases lining up with TRBD2. The V segment lost 8 bases and the J segment 6 bases; nucleotides outside the gene matches: 8. This CDR3 has 14 residues. Germline V gives CDR1 MRHNA, CDR2 SNTAGT. This CDR3 reads CASSSSGGRDTQYF. Here the CDR3 DNA reads TGTGCCAGCTCGTCTAGCGGGGGTCGTGATACGCAGTATTTT.